This TCR beta chain emerged from a study of blood T cells in healthy people across ages. Together with a sample-barcoded 5' primer, a J-beta primer mix was included in a second PCR lasting about 7 to 11 cycles. Unique molecular identifiers of 12 random nucleotides labeled each cDNA. MiXCR was run by TCRdb on the 5' RACE reads, yielding one entry per CDR3 protein. The table lists over 1,200,000 distinct CDR3 sequences, roughly 60% of them singletons, with about 6.7% in the top ten. The CDR3 totals 15 residues. In germline, CDR1 is SEHNR, CDR2 FQNEAQ (reference sequence). Sequencing used blood. The receptor was isolated from a man younger than 30 in good health. This chain uses TRBV7-9 with TRBJ2-5; D possibly corresponds to TRBD1 (6 bases). The DNA end is more similar to TRBJ2-7, so the J call may be wrong. CDR3 sequence: CASSLEGAQGYEQYF. The CDR3 bases are TGTGCCAGCAGCTTAGAGGGCGCACAGGGCTACGAGCAGTACTTC.